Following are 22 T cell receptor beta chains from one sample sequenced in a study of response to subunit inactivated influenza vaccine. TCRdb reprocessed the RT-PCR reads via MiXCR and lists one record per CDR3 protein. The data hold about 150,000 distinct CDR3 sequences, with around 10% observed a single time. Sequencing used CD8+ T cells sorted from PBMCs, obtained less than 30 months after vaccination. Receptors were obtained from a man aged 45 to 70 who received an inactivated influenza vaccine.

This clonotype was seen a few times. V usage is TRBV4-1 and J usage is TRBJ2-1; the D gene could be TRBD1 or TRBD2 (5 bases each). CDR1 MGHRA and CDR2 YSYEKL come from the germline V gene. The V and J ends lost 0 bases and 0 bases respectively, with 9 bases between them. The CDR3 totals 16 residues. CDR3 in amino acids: CASSQDSRGSYNEQFF. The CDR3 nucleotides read TGCGCCAGCAGCCAAGATTCGAGGGGCTCCTACAATGAGCAGTTCTTC.

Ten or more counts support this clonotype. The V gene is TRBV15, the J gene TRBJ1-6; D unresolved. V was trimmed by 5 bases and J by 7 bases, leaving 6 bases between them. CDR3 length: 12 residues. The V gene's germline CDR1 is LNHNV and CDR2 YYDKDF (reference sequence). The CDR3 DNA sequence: TGTGCCACCAGCCCAGAGAATTCACCCCTCCACTTT. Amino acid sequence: CATSPENSPLHF.

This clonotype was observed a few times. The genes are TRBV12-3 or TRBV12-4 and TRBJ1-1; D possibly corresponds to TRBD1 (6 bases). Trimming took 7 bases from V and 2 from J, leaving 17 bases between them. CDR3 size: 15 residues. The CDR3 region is CASTIHRDINTEAFF. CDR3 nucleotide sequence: TGTGCCAGCACTATCCACAGGGACATCAACACTGAAGCTTTCTTT.

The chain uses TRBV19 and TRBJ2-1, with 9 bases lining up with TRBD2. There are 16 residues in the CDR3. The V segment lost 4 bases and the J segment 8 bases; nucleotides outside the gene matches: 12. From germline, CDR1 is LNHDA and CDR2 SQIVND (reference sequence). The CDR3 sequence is CASSTGPGLALHEQFF. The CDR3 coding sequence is TGTGCCAGTAGTACCGGCCCCGGACTAGCGCTCCATGAGCAGTTCTTC.

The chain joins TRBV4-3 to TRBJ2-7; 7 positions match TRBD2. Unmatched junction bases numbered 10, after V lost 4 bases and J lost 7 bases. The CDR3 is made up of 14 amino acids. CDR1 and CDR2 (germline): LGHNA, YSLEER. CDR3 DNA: TGCGCCAGCAGCCCAATCACGGGGGGTCGGGAGCAGTACTTC. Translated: CASSPITGGREQYF.

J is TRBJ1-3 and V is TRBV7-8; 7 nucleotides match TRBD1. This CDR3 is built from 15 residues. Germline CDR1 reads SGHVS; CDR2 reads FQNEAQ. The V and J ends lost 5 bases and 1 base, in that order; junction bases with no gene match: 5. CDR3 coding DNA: TGTGCCAGCAGCCGACAGGGAGGGTCTGGAAACACCATATATTTT. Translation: CASSRQGGSGNTIYF.

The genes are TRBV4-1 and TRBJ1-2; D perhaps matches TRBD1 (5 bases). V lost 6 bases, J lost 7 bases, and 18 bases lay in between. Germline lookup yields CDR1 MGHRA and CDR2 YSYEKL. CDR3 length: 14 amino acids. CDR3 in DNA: TGCGCCAGCAGAAGGGACGGAGGTAGTATTGGCTACACCTTC. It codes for CASRRDGGSIGYTF.

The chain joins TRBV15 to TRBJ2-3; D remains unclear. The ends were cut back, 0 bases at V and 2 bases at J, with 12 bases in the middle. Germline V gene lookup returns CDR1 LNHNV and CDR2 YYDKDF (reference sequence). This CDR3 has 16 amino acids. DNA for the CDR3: TGTGCCACCAGCAGAGAGTTTTTCCCAACCACAGATACGCAGTATTTT. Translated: CATSREFFPTTDTQYF.

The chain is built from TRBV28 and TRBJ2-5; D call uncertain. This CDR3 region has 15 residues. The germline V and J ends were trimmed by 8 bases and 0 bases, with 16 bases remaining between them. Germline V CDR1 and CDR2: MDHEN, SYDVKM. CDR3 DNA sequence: TGTGCCAGCGGTTGGACCGTGGGGTACCAAGAGACCCAGTACTTC. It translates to CASGWTVGYQETQYF. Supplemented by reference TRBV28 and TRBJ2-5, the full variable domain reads DVKVTQSSRYLVKRTGEKVFLECVQDMDHENMFWYRQDPGLGLRLIYFSYDVKMKEKGDIPEGYSVSREKKERFSLILESASTNQTSMYLCASGWTVGYQETQYFGPGTRLLVL.

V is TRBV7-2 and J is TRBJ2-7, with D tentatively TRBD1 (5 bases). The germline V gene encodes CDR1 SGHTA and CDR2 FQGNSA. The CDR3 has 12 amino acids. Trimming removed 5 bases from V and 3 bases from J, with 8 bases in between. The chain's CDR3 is CASSVTGYEQYF. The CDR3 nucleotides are TGTGCCAGCAGCGTAACAGGCTACGAGCAGTACTTC. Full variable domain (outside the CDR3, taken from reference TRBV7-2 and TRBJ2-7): GAGVSQSPSNKVTEKGKDVELRCDPISGHTALYWYRQSLGQGLEFLIYFQGNSAPDKSGLPSDRFSAERTGGSVSTLTIQRTQQEDSAVYLCASSVTGYEQYFGPGTRLTVT.

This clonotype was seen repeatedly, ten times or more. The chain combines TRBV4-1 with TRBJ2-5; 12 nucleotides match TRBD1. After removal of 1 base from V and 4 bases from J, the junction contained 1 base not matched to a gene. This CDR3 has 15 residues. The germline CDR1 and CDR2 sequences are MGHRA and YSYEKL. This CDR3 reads CASSQGDRGPETQYF. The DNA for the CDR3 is TGCGCCAGCAGCCAAGGGGACAGGGGGCCAGAGACCCAGTACTTC.

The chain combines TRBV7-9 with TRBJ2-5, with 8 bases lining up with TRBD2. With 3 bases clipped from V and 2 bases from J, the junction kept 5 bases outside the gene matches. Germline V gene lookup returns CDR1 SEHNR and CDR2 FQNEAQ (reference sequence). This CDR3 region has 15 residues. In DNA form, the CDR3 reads TGTGCCAGCAGCTTTGGTAGCGGGGCACAAGAGACCCAGTACTTC. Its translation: CASSFGSGAQETQYF.

For the CDR3, the DNA is TGTGCCAGCAGCGTAGATCGGACTAGCGTGGCAGATACGCAGTATTTT. This codes for CASSVDRTSVADTQYF. The J gene is TRBJ2-3, the V gene TRBV9, with 9 bases matching TRBD2. This CDR3 comprises 16 residues. CDR1 and CDR2 from the germline V gene are SGDLS and YYNGEE. V shed 0 bases and J 4 bases; nucleotides not matched to a gene: 6.

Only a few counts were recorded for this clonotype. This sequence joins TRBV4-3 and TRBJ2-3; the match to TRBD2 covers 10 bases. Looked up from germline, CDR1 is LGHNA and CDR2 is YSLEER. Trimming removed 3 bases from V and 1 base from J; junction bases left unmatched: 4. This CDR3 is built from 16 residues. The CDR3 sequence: CASSHSGLAGTDTQYF. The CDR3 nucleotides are TGCGCCAGCAGCCACTCCGGACTAGCGGGCACAGATACGCAGTATTTT.

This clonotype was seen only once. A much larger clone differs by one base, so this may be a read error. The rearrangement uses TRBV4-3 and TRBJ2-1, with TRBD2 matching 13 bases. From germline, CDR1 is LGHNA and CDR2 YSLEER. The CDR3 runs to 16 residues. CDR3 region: CASGQGLAGVYNEQFF. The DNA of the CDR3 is TGCGCCAGCGGCCAAGGACTAGCGGGGGTTTACAATGAGCAGTTCTTC.

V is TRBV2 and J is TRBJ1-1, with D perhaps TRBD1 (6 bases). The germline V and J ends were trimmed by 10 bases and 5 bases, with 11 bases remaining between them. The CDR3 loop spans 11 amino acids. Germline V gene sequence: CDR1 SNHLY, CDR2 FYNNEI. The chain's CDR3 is CANKGGTEAFF. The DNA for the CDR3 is TGTGCCAACAAAGGGGGGACTGAAGCTTTCTTT.

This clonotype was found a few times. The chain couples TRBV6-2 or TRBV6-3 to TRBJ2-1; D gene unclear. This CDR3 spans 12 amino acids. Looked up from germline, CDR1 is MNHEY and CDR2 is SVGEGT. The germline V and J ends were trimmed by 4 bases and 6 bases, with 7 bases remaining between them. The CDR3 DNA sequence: TGTGCCAGCAGTTTATGGATCAATGAGCAGTTCTTC. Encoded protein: CASSLWINEQFF.

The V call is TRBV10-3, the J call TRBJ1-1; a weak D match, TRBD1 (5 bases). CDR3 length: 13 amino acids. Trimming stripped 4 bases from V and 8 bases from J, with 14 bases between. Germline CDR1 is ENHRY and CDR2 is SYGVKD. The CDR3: CAISGPGTREAFF. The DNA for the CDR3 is TGTGCCATCAGTGGACCCGGGACCCGGGAAGCTTTCTTT.

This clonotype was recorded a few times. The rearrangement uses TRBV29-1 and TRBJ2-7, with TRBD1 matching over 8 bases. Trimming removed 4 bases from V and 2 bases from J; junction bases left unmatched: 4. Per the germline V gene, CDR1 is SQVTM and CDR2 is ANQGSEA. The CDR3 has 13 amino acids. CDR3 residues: CSVVGQGTYEQYF. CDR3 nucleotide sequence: TGCAGCGTTGTTGGACAGGGTACCTACGAGCAGTACTTC.

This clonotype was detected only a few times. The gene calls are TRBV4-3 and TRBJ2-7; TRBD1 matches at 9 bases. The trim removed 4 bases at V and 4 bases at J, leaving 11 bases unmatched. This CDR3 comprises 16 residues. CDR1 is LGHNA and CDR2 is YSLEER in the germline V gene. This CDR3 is CASSLTEGTGLYEQYF. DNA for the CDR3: TGCGCCAGCAGCCTCACGGAGGGGACAGGGCTATACGAGCAGTACTTC.

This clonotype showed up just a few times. The CDR3 coding sequence is TGTGCCAGCAGCGTAGGGACAGCCAATGAGCAGTTCTTC. Protein product: CASSVGTANEQFF. The chain is built from TRBV9 and TRBJ2-1; D is perhaps TRBD1 (6 bases). The CDR3 loop spans 13 amino acids. Germline CDR1 and CDR2: SGDLS and YYNGEE. V lost 0 bases and J 6 bases, leaving 7 bases between the germline ends. The full variable domain, completed using reference TRBV9 and TRBJ2-1, is DSGVTQTPKHLITATGQRVTLRCSPRSGDLSVYWYQQSLDQGLQFLIQYYNGEERAKGNILERFSAQQFPDLHSELNLSSLELGDSALYFCASSVGTANEQFFGPGTRLTVL.

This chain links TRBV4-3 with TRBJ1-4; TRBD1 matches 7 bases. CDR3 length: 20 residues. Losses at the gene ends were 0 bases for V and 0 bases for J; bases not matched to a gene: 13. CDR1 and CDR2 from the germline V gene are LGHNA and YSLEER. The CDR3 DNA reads TGCGCCAGCAGCCAAGACCCTGGACCGGGACAGTATGCAACTAATGAAAAACTGTTTTTT. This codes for CASSQDPGPGQYATNEKLFF.